Each of the 9 T cell receptor beta chains below was sequenced from the same sample in a study of identical twins. Using its own MiXCR run on the 5' RACE reads, TCRdb lists one record per CDR3 protein. The table shows a few hundred thousand distinct CDR3 sequences, with about 18% occurring only once. The sequenced material came from naive T cells sorted from blood. All receptors derive from a man aged 45 to 65 in good health.

The V and J genes are TRBV29-1 and TRBJ2-7; 9 bases align to TRBD1. Looked up from germline, CDR1 is SQVTM and CDR2 is ANQGSEA. Trimming cost V 4 bases and J 5 bases; bases outside gene matches: 6. The CDR3 runs 13 residues. The CDR3 protein is CSVVVQGAHEQYF. DNA for the CDR3: TGCAGCGTTGTTGTACAGGGGGCACACGAGCAGTACTTC.

The chain uses TRBV20-1 and TRBJ2-1, with 8 nucleotides matching TRBD2. The CDR3 extends over 19 amino acids. V lost 0 bases to trimming and J lost 0 bases; unmatched junction nucleotides: 13. Per the germline V gene, CDR1 is DFQATT and CDR2 is SNEGSKA (reference sequence). This CDR3 is CSARDREGGPSSSYNEQFF. The CDR3, as DNA: TGCAGTGCTAGAGATCGGGAGGGAGGGCCCTCGAGCTCCTACAATGAGCAGTTCTTC.

The table lists this clonotype with many counts. The rearrangement uses TRBV10-3 and TRBJ2-7; 8 nucleotides align to TRBD1. The J segment lost 0 bases and the V segment lost 1 base, leaving 5 bases of the junction unmatched. There are 16 residues in the CDR3. The germline V gene encodes CDR1 ENHRY and CDR2 SYGVKD. The CDR3 sequence: CAISELWGQDSYEQYF. Here the CDR3 DNA reads TGTGCCATCAGTGAGTTGTGGGGACAGGACTCCTACGAGCAGTACTTC.

The chain joins TRBV29-1 to TRBJ2-6, with D possibly being TRBD1 (6 bases). CDR1 and CDR2 (germline): SQVTM, ANQGSEA. Trimming took off 5 bases at V and 4 bases at J, with 24 bases between the two ends. The CDR3 extends over 18 amino acids. In DNA form, the CDR3 reads TGCAGCGTTCTCCCGCCCCCGGGACATAGGGCGGGGGCCAACGTCCTGACTTTC. It codes for CSVLPPPGHRAGANVLTF.

The chain links TRBV11-2 to TRBJ2-1; 7 bases are a match to TRBD2. Unmatched junction bases numbered 13, after V lost 7 bases and J lost 7 bases. Germline lookup yields CDR1 SGHAT and CDR2 FQNNGV. The CDR3 is made up of 15 amino acids. CDR3 bases: TGTGCCAGCACCAGACGAGAGGGAGGGGCGAATGAGCAGTTCTTC. It yields the protein CASTRREGGANEQFF.

This clonotype was counted ten times or more. V gene TRBV7-2 combines with J gene TRBJ2-1, with D perhaps TRBD2 (6 bases). Germline values: CDR1 SGHTA, CDR2 FQGNSA. The CDR3 covers 15 residues. V was shortened by 1 base and J by 2 bases, with 9 bases between the two germline ends. The CDR3 bases are TGTGCCAGCAGCTTAGAATCGGGAGCCTACAATGAGCAGTTCTTC. This sequence encodes CASSLESGAYNEQFF.

This clonotype was found a few times. V and J are TRBV29-1 and TRBJ1-1; no definite D call. This CDR3 has 15 residues. The germline CDR1 and CDR2 sequences are SQVTM and ANQGSEA. Trimming left V 4 bases short and J 0 bases short, with 15 bases between. The CDR3 reads CSVVLPAQLNTEAFF. As DNA, the CDR3 is TGCAGCGTTGTTCTTCCGGCACAGCTGAACACTGAAGCTTTCTTT.

This clonotype was detected many times. The J gene is TRBJ1-1, the V gene TRBV7-6; 8 bases line up with TRBD1. In germline, CDR1 is SGHVS, CDR2 FNYEAQ. This CDR3 has 14 amino acids. J was trimmed by 7 bases and V by 1 base; bases with no gene match: 5. CDR3 sequence: CASSLGLGTGEAFF. In nucleotides, the CDR3 is TGTGCCAGCAGCTTAGGATTGGGGACAGGTGAAGCTTTCTTT.

This clonotype has ten or more counts. V and J are TRBV12-3 or TRBV12-4 and TRBJ2-2; D is possibly TRBD2 (6 bases). The CDR3 runs 13 residues. The V and J ends lost 6 bases and 5 bases respectively, with 10 bases between them. The CDR3 loop is CASREGLTGELFF. The DNA for the CDR3 is TGTGCCAGCAGGGAGGGTCTTACCGGGGAGCTGTTTTTT.